This T cell receptor (beta chain) was recovered during a study of T cell clones after liver transplantation. Only in-frame clones appear in the TCRdb table, and some are missing; sequencing was by immunoSEQ multiplex PCR. The table includes 65,000 to 80,000 clones, approximately 82% detected once. This CDR3 has 16 residues. From germline, CDR1 is SGDLS and CDR2 YYNGEE. V was cut by 0 bases and J by 2 bases, with 11 bases left in between. The source was CD4+ T cells from blood, collected at the 22-month timepoint. The source is a human patient who received a liver transplant. The T cells may come from the graft donor. The genes are TRBV9 and TRBJ2-2; tentatively, D is TRBD1 (5 bases). DNA of the CDR3: TGTGCCAGCAGCGTAGGCTCAGGGTTCAACACCGGGGAGCTGTTTTTT. This translates into CASSVGSGFNTGELFF.